The source of this T cell receptor (beta chain) is a study of type 1 regulatory T cells. Across the whole study: T-allo10 is a Tr1-enriched, alloantigen-specific CD4 T cell product made in vitro.

This clonotype was observed at least ten times. This CDR3 has 13 amino acids. V lost 4 bases to trimming and J lost 6 bases, with 11 bases between them. Germline V CDR1 and CDR2: SGHAT, FQNNGV. One entry per CDR3 protein results from TCRdb running MiXCR on the reads. This sample has approximately 90,000 distinct CDR3 sequences, with 30% to 35% found just once. This chain links TRBV11-2 with TRBJ2-3; D not certain. Material: CD4+ T cells, either the whole sample or a sorted fraction (not recorded which). The receptor's source is a human donor in good health. This chain's CDR3 is CASSYPPPDTQYF. CDR3 nucleotide sequence: TGTGCCAGCAGCTACCCCCCTCCGGATACGCAGTATTTT.